A selection of T cell receptor beta chains follows, all from one sample in a study of shared clonotypes between healthy human individuals. Here immunoSEQ multiplex PCR was the method, and the copy in TCRdb shows in-frame clones only, minus some. This table holds about 1.5 million clones, 95% to 99% found once. Sequenced: naive CD4+ T cells sorted from blood. The source is a man in his thirties or forties in good health. CDR3s include the opening cysteine and the closing phenylalanine or tryptophan. Fields, in order: D gene, J gene, clone size, V gene, CDR3 protein, CDR3 DNA. D genes are given only for firm matches. Clone size, where shown, is once, few, many, or a class for clones that have expanded.

TRBD2	TRBJ2-7	-	TRBV5-4	CASSLTSGIGLYEQYF	TGTGCCAGCAGCTTGACTAGCGGGATAGGGCTCTACGAGCAGTACTTC
-	TRBJ2-1	once	TRBV7-8	CASSLLFRLRPNNEQFF	TGTGCCAGCAGCTTACTTTTTCGGTTGCGGCCTAACAATGAGCAGTTCTTC
-	TRBJ2-5	-	TRBV28	CASSLVGRGEETQYF	TGTGCCAGCAGTTTAGTGGGGAGGGGGGAGGAGACCCAGTACTTC
TRBD1	TRBJ2-7	-	TRBV6-5	CASRGTASYEQYF	TGTGCCAGCAGGGGGACAGCCTCCTACGAGCAGTACTTC
TRBD1	TRBJ2-7	-	TRBV7-9	CASTLQGTGLYEQYF	TGTGCCAGCACCCTCCAGGGGACAGGGTTATACGAGCAGTACTTC
-	TRBJ2-2	-	TRBV5-1	CASSQPGEQSGELFF	TGCGCCAGCAGCCAACCAGGCGAGCAGAGTGGGGAGCTGTTTTTT
TRBD2	TRBJ2-7	-	TRBV5-1	CASSSEGLAGGSSYEQYF	TGCGCCAGCAGCTCGGAGGGACTAGCGGGAGGGAGCTCCTACGAGCAGTACTTC
-	TRBJ2-7	few	TRBV14	CASSQAYEQYF	TGTGCCAGCAGCCAAGCCTACGAGCAGTACTTC
-	TRBJ2-3	-	TRBV5-4	CASSLSGTDTQYF	TGTGCCAGCAGCTTGTCGGGAACAGATACGCAGTATTTT
-	TRBJ1-1	-	TRBV7-2	CASSRLGSKAFF	TGTGCCAGCAGCCGATTAGGGTCAAAAGCTTTCTTT
-	TRBJ2-4	-	TRBV5-4	CASSPSRGKQYF	TGTGCCAGCAGCCCTAGCCGCGGGAAGCAGTACTTC
TRBD2	TRBJ2-3	once	TRBV29-1	CSVYGTSGRRSDSTDTQYF	TGCAGCGTTTACGGGACTAGCGGGAGAAGGTCGGACTCCACAGATACGCAGTATTTT
-	TRBJ2-3	-	TRBV9	CASSAWTDLTDTQYF	TGTGCCAGCAGCGCTTGGACCGATCTTACAGATACGCAGTATTTT
TRBD1	TRBJ2-7	-	TRBV5-1	CASSHGQGDEQYF	TGCGCCAGCAGCCACGGACAGGGAGACGAGCAGTACTTC
-	TRBJ2-1	-	TRBV10-3	CAISEWGLYEQFF	TGTGCCATCAGTGAGTGGGGGCTTTATGAGCAGTTCTTC
-	TRBJ2-7	-	TRBV9	CASSVRDNSYEQYF	TGTGCCAGCAGCGTCCGGGATAACTCCTACGAGCAGTACTTC
TRBD2	TRBJ2-3	-	TRBV10-3	CAISEPTSGGTDTQYF	TGTGCCATCAGTGAACCGACTAGCGGGGGCACAGATACGCAGTATTTT
-	TRBJ2-6	-	TRBV5-4	CASSLVSPGANVLTF	TGTGCCAGCAGCTTGGTGAGCCCTGGGGCCAACGTCCTGACTTTC
TRBD2	TRBJ2-1	-	TRBV7-9	CASSIPGLASNEQFF	TGTGCCAGCAGCATCCCGGGACTAGCGAGTAATGAGCAGTTCTTC
-	TRBJ1-4	-	TRBV7-9	CASSPGRTELFF	TGTGCCAGCAGCCCGGGCCGAACGGAACTGTTTTTT
-	TRBJ2-5	-	TRBV10-3	CAISESTSSETQYF	TGTGCCATCAGTGAGTCGACTTCTTCTGAGACCCAGTACTTC
TRBD1	TRBJ1-2	-	TRBV10-3	CAATGQGTNYGYTF	TGTGCCGCCACGGGACAGGGCACTAACTATGGCTACACCTTC
-	TRBJ1-2	-	TRBV7-2	CASSLTGRDYGYTF	TGTGCCAGCAGCTTAACGGGGAGGGACTATGGCTACACCTTC
-	TRBJ2-2	-	TRBV6-5	CASSYLPGAAGELFF	TGTGCCAGCAGTTACCTACCGGGCGCGGCTGGGGAGCTGTTTTTT
-	TRBJ2-2	-	TRBV7-9	CASKWTGELFF	TGTGCCAGCAAGTGGACCGGGGAGCTGTTTTTT
-	TRBJ2-1	-	TRBV6-6	CASSGGYNEQFF	TGTGCCAGCAGTGGGGGCTACAATGAGCAGTTCTTC
-	TRBJ1-5	-	TRBV28	CASSRRTALNQPQHF	TGTGCCAGCAGCCGACGGACGGCCCTCAATCAGCCCCAGCATTTT
-	TRBJ1-1	-	TRBV5-1	CASSLTGRNTEAFF	TGCGCCAGCAGCTTAACAGGTAGGAACACTGAAGCTTTCTTT
-	TRBJ1-5	-	TRBV7-8	CASSPSRYSNQPQHF	TGTGCCAGCAGCCCTTCTAGGTATAGCAATCAGCCCCAGCATTTT
-	TRBJ2-3	-	TRBV20-1	CSGLSTDTQYF	TGCAGTGGACTTAGCACAGATACGCAGTATTTT
-	TRBJ1-1	-	TRBV6-1	CASSETYTEAFF	TGTGCCAGCAGTGAAACCTACACTGAAGCTTTCTTT
-	TRBJ2-5	once	TRBV2	CASIRGAGGETQYF	TGTGCCAGCATAAGGGGAGCCGGAGGAGAGACCCAGTACTTC
-	TRBJ1-1	-	TRBV15	CATSRDLDGIPAFF	TGTGCCACCAGCAGAGATTTGGATGGCATCCCAGCTTTCTTT
-	TRBJ2-2	-	TRBV10-3	CAISVVGDSTGELFF	TGTGCCATCAGTGTTGTGGGTGATTCCACCGGGGAGCTGTTTTTT